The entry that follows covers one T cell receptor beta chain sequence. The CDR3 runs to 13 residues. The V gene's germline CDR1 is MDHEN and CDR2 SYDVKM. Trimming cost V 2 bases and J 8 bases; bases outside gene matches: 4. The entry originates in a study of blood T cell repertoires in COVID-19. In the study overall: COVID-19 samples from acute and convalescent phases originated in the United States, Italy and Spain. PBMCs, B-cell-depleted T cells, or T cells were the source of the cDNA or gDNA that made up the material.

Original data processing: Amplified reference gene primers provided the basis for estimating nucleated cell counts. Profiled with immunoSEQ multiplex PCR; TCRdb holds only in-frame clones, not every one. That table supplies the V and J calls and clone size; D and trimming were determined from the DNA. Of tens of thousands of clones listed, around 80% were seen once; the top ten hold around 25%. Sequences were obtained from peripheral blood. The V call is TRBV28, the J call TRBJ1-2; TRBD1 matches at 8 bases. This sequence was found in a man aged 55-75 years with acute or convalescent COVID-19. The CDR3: CASSLVQGEGYTF. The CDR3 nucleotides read TGTGCCAGCAGTTTAGTACAGGGGGAAGGCTACACCTTC.